These 29 T cell receptor beta chains share one sample of origin, sequenced in a study of cytomegalovirus exposure and HLA in healthy donors. Both 60 Vbeta primers and 13 Jbeta primers went into the PCR. Method: immunoSEQ multiplex PCR; TCRdb's copy keeps in-frame clones and lacks some. This repertoire shows 150,000 or so clones, approximately 80% found once; its top ten account for around 3.6%. The sequenced material came from PBMCs. These receptors came from a male donor in good health and CMV-seronegative.

The chain combines TRBV27 with TRBJ2-7, with 10 bases aligning to TRBD2. V lost 6 bases to trimming and J lost 7 bases; unmatched junction nucleotides: 12. Germline values: CDR1 MNHEY, CDR2 SMNVEV (reference sequence). This CDR3 is built from 15 residues. The CDR3 nucleotides are TGTGCCAGCAGGCCCGGGACTAGCGACAAGGCGGAGCAGTACTTC. Its protein is CASRPGTSDKAEQYF.

This clone was observed a handful of times. This chain joins TRBV5-6 and TRBJ1-5, with TRBD1 identical over 10 bases. This CDR3 contains 17 residues. Looked up from germline, CDR1 is SGHDT and CDR2 is YYEEEE. The V segment lost 2 bases and the J segment 6 bases; nucleotides outside the gene matches: 11. CDR3 in DNA: TGTGCCAGCAGCTTTTGGTCGGGACAGGGGCAGGGTCAGCCCCAGCATTTT. It is translated as CASSFWSGQGQGQPQHF.

The V and J genes are TRBV10-2 and TRBJ2-1, with 14 bases that match TRBD2. This CDR3 is built from 17 residues. V lost 5 bases and J lost 1; bases outside the gene matches: 4. Per the germline V gene, CDR1 is WSHSY and CDR2 is SAAADI. CDR3 nucleotide sequence: TGCGCCAGCAGTCCGGGACTAGCGGGAGTTTCCTACAATGAGCAGTTCTTC. This translates into CASSPGLAGVSYNEQFF.

The chain couples TRBV15 to TRBJ1-4, with 8 bases lining up with TRBD1. Germline loops: CDR1 LNHNV, CDR2 YYDKDF (reference sequence). The CDR3 runs 15 residues. Trimming removed 1 base from V and 11 bases from J; junction bases left unmatched: 9. The CDR3 DNA reads TGTGCCACCAGCAGAGCAGGGACAGGTGAGGGGAAACTGTTTTTT. Its protein product is CATSRAGTGEGKLFF.

The gene calls are TRBV7-3 and TRBJ2-5, with TRBD1 matching 8 bases. Germline CDR1 reads SGHTA; CDR2 reads FQGTGA. The CDR3 length is 13 residues. The trim removed 4 bases at V and 5 bases at J, leaving 3 bases unmatched. In DNA, the CDR3 is TGTGCCAGCAGCTCGGACAGGGCCGAGACCCAGTACTTC. Protein sequence: CASSSDRAETQYF.

V and J are TRBV7-9 and TRBJ2-1; weak D call: TRBD2 (6 bases). CDR3 length: 14 residues. CDR1 is SEHNR and CDR2 is FQNEAQ in the germline V gene (reference sequence). V lost 5 bases, J lost 8 bases, and 16 bases lay in between. The CDR3: CASSPWTTTDEQFF. The CDR3 DNA is TGTGCCAGCAGCCCCTGGACTACAACCGATGAGCAGTTCTTC.

This chain links TRBV9 with TRBJ1-5, with 7 bases identical to TRBD1. After removal of 4 bases from V and 3 bases from J, the junction contained 7 bases not matched to a gene. Germline V CDR1 and CDR2: SGDLS, YYNGEE. There are 15 residues in the CDR3. CDR3 amino acids: CASSPRGAYNQPQHF. The CDR3 DNA reads TGTGCCAGCAGCCCCAGGGGGGCCTACAATCAGCCCCAGCATTTT.

Here the CDR3 reads CASSPLPVDQPQHF. DNA of the CDR3: TGTGCCAGCAGCCCTCTTCCAGTCGATCAGCCCCAGCATTTT. The genes are TRBV6-1 and TRBJ1-5; D unclear. The CDR3 has 14 residues. CDR1 is MNHNS and CDR2 is SASEGT in the germline V gene. The V end lost 6 bases, the J end lost 5 bases, and 14 bases lay between the germline ends.

The J gene is TRBJ2-3, the V gene TRBV6-5, with TRBD1 as a possible D gene (6 bases). V dropped 6 bases and J dropped 0 bases, with 10 bases sitting between them. This CDR3 region has 14 residues. The germline V gene encodes CDR1 MNHEY and CDR2 SVGAGI. For the CDR3, the DNA is TGTGCCAGCAGGGGTACAGGGAGCACAGATACGCAGTATTTT. It encodes CASRGTGSTDTQYF.

In its sample, this clone was seen a few times. The rearrangement uses TRBV5-1 and TRBJ2-1; tentatively, D is TRBD1 (5 bases). The CDR3 length is 14 residues. Germline CDR1 reads SGHRS; CDR2 reads YFSETQ. Trimming pared 2 bases from V and 7 bases from J, leaving 13 bases between. As DNA, the CDR3 is TGCGCCAGCAGCTTTACAGCAGGGAAAAATGAGCAGTTCTTC. Translating gives CASSFTAGKNEQFF.

About this clone itself: A junction boundary mismatches the germline segment, possibly from a read error. The V and J genes are TRBV7-2 and TRBJ2-5; D perhaps matches TRBD2 (7 bases). CDR1 is SGHTA and CDR2 is FQGNSA in the germline V gene. There are 15 residues in the CDR3. The CDR3 DNA is TGTGCCAACAGCCTGGGAGGGGGGGCCGGGGAGACCCAGTACTTC. Amino acid sequence: CANSLGGGAGETQYF.

This chain joins TRBV6-1 and TRBJ2-6; D is unresolved. V was trimmed by 3 bases and J by 0 bases, leaving 3 bases between them. Germline-derived CDR1 and CDR2 are MNHNS and SASEGT. CDR3 length: 14 amino acids. As DNA, the CDR3 is TGTGCCAGCAGTGACCACTCTGGGGCCAACGTCCTGACTTTC. It translates to CASSDHSGANVLTF.

This rearrangement joins TRBV7-6 to TRBJ1-2; 11 nucleotides agree with TRBD1. The CDR3 is 16 residues long. Trimming removed 6 bases from V and 4 bases from J; junction bases left unmatched: 10. Germline CDR1 is SGHVS and CDR2 is FNYEAQ. CDR3 DNA: TGTGCCAGCAGTTTTTATGCCGGGACAGGGGGCTATGGCTACACCTTC. This gives the protein CASSFYAGTGGYGYTF.

The chain uses TRBV4-1 and TRBJ1-3, with D possibly being TRBD1 (6 bases). In germline, CDR1 is MGHRA, CDR2 YSYEKL. V dropped 5 bases and J dropped 0 bases, with 23 bases sitting between them. The CDR3 sequence is 19 residues long. DNA for the CDR3: TGCGCCAGCAGCACTCAAGGGCCAGGGGCGCCTTACTCTGGAAACACCATATATTTT. It encodes CASSTQGPGAPYSGNTIYF.

This chain links TRBV5-1 with TRBJ2-1, with TRBD1 matching over 7 bases. The V gene's germline CDR1 is SGHRS and CDR2 YFSETQ. With 2 bases clipped from V and 4 bases from J, the junction kept 3 bases outside the gene matches. The CDR3 totals 14 residues. The CDR3 DNA is TGCGCCAGCAGCTTAGGGGACAGTTACAATGAGCAGTTCTTC. Translating it yields CASSLGDSYNEQFF.

The chain is built from TRBV25-1 and TRBJ2-3; 11 nucleotides match TRBD2. V dropped 2 bases and J dropped 7; count of bases not matched to a gene: 11. From germline, CDR1 is MGHDK and CDR2 SYGVNS. This CDR3 is 17 amino acids long. The CDR3 loop reads CASSETASGGSKNTQYF. In DNA, the CDR3 is TGTGCCAGCAGTGAAACCGCTAGCGGGGGGAGTAAAAATACGCAGTATTTT.

The chain employs TRBV7-8 and TRBJ1-4, with no clear D. The CDR3 consists of 16 residues. Per germline, CDR1 SGHVS and CDR2 FQNEAQ. Trimming cost V 5 bases and J 0 bases, with 13 bases left between them. The CDR3 sequence is CASSTVSEATNEKLFF. As DNA, the CDR3 is TGTGCCAGCAGCACCGTTAGTGAGGCAACTAATGAAAAACTGTTTTTT.

V usage is TRBV6-1 and J usage is TRBJ2-5; 10 nucleotides align to TRBD2. The CDR3 contains 17 residues. Germline trimming cut 0 bases from V and 4 bases from J; bases unmatched to any gene: 8. CDR1 and CDR2 (germline): MNHNS, SASEGT. The chain's CDR3 is CASSEAAAGGPGETQYF. CDR3 DNA sequence: TGTGCCAGCAGTGAAGCGGCAGCGGGGGGGCCGGGAGAGACCCAGTACTTC.

This clone appeared once. A read error may produce the germline difference seen at one junction end. The chain has TRBV29-1 and TRBJ1-1; D is perhaps TRBD1 (6 bases). Germline CDR1 is SQVTM and CDR2 is ANQGSEA. The CDR3 consists of 13 residues. The chain's CDR3 is CSAEGGGAREAFF. The CDR3 DNA reads as TGCAGCGCTGAAGGTGGGGGGGCTCGTGAAGCTTTCTTT. Based on the CDR3 plus reference TRBV29-1 and TRBJ1-1, the full variable domain is SAVISQKPSRDICQRGTSLTIQCQVDSQVTMMFWYRQQPGQSLTLIATANQGSEATYESGFVIDKFPISRPNLTFSTLTVSNMSPEDSSIYLCSAEGGGAREAFFGQGTRLTVV.

This chain's CDR3 is CASSLAGMGYTF. DNA for the CDR3: TGTGCCAGCAGCTTGGCTGGCATGGGCTACACCTTC. The chain recombines TRBV5-6 with TRBJ1-2; D call uncertain. V was trimmed by 0 bases and J by 8 bases, leaving 8 bases between them. The CDR3 runs to 12 residues. Germline-derived CDR1 and CDR2 are SGHDT and YYEEEE.

This clone has a single count. J is TRBJ2-5 and V is TRBV25-1, with 10 bases that match TRBD2. The J call is doubtful: the DNA matches TRBJ2-7 better. This CDR3 contains 15 residues. Germline V gene sequence: CDR1 MGHDK, CDR2 SYGVNS. CDR3 loop: CASATRTSGIDEQYF. The CDR3 DNA reads as TGTGCCAGCGCTACCCGGACTAGCGGCATCGACGAGCAGTACTTC.

This clone was counted a few times. The rearrangement links TRBV19 to TRBJ1-6; D may be TRBD1 (6 bases). V was trimmed by 8 bases and J by 1 base, leaving 12 bases between them. This CDR3 has 15 amino acids. The germline gives CDR1 LNHDA, CDR2 SQIVND (reference sequence). CDR3 nucleotides: TGTGCCAGTTCAAAGGGGGGGTCCTATAATTCACCCCTCCACTTT. Its translation: CASSKGGSYNSPLHF.

The rearrangement links TRBV27 to TRBJ2-5; 7 nucleotides match TRBD1. The J call is doubtful: the DNA matches TRBJ2-7 better. CDR1 and CDR2 (germline): MNHEY, SMNVEV (reference sequence). The length of the CDR3 is 13 residues. The CDR3 DNA reads TGTGCCAGCAAGAGGGGGCTCGCCTACGAGCAGTACTTC. This sequence encodes CASKRGLAYEQYF.

This chain joins TRBV19 and TRBJ2-3; D is perhaps TRBD2 (5 bases). The V and J ends lost 5 bases and 7 bases respectively, with 22 bases between them. CDR1 and CDR2 (germline): LNHDA, SQIVND (reference sequence). This CDR3 has 16 residues. CDR3 DNA: TGTGCCAGTAGTCTCCCCCGGGAAAAGGGCGGGTATACGCAGTATTTT. Its protein product is CASSLPREKGGYTQYF. Full variable domain (rest looked up from reference TRBV19 and TRBJ2-3): DGGITQSPKYLFRKEGQNVTLSCEQNLNHDAMYWYRQDPGQGLRLIYYSQIVNDFQKGDIAEGYSVSREKKESFPLTVTSAQKNPTAFYLCASSLPREKGGYTQYFGPGTRLTVL.

The rearrangement uses TRBV5-4 and TRBJ1-5; 9 nucleotides line up with TRBD1. The CDR3 runs 15 residues. V trimming: 3 bases; J trimming: 5 bases; junction bases outside the gene matches: 6. Germline-derived CDR1 and CDR2 are SGHNT and YYREEE (reference sequence). The DNA for the CDR3 is TGTGCCAGCAGCTGGACCGGGACAGGGTATCAGCCCCAGCATTTT. This translates into CASSWTGTGYQPQHF. The whole variable domain, remainder taken from reference TRBV5-4 and TRBJ1-5, is ETGVTQSPTHLIKTRGQQVTLRCSSQSGHNTVSWYQQALGQGPQFIFQYYREEENGRGNFPPRFSGLQFPNYSSELNVNALELDDSALYLCASSWTGTGYQPQHFGDGTRLSIL.

The chain carries TRBV5-6 and TRBJ1-2; perhaps TRBD1 as D (5 bases). From germline, CDR1 is SGHDT and CDR2 YYEEEE. The V gene lost 3 bases and the J gene lost 3 bases, with 12 bases spanning the gap. The CDR3 contains 14 residues. CDR3 sequence (DNA): TGTGCCAGCAGCTCATGGGGGGGTGACTATGGCTACACCTTC. Translation gives CASSSWGGDYGYTF.

The chain combines TRBV2 with TRBJ2-5, with D unclear. Trimming removed 3 bases at V and 7 bases at J, with 9 bases between. Germline CDR1 reads SNHLY; CDR2 reads FYNNEI. The length of the CDR3 is 12 residues. DNA of the CDR3: TGTGCCAGCAGTGACACGCCAGGGACCCAGTACTTC. The encoded protein is CASSDTPGTQYF.

J is TRBJ1-5 and V is TRBV19; maybe TRBD1 (5 bases). The CDR3 has 14 amino acids. V lost 1 base to trimming and J lost 5 bases, with 9 bases between them. Germline assignment: CDR1 LNHDA and CDR2 SQIVND (reference sequence). The CDR3 DNA is TGTGCCAGTAGTATAGTTGAAGGGGATCAGCCCCAGCATTTT. It specifies CASSIVEGDQPQHF.

The chain couples TRBV6-6 to TRBJ2-1; perhaps TRBD2 as D (6 bases). CDR1 MNHNY and CDR2 SVGAGI come from the germline V gene (reference sequence). The V and J ends lost 0 bases and 7 bases respectively, with 7 bases between them. This CDR3 contains 13 residues. CDR3 nucleotide sequence: TGTGCCAGCAGTTACTCTCGGGGGAATGAGCAGTTCTTC. Translating it yields CASSYSRGNEQFF.